A selection of T cell receptor beta chains follows, all from one sample in a study of blood T cell repertoires in COVID-19. Repertoires were generated with immunoSEQ multiplex PCR, while TCRdb's copy carries only in-frame clones and drops some. Here the sample spans about 160,000 clones, approximately 80% being singletons. The sample consisted of peripheral blood. These receptors were collected from a woman at least 80 years old with active or convalescent COVID-19. CDR3s include the opening cysteine and the closing phenylalanine or tryptophan. The order of the fields is CDR3 DNA, CDR3 protein, V gene, D gene, clone size, J gene. A D gene is named only where the DNA matches it firmly. Part of the rows lack a size; the others show once, few, many or a class for expanded clones.

cdr3_nt: TGTGCCAGTAGTAAACTAGGACAGGGAACAGATACGCAGTATTTT
cdr3_aa: CASSKLGQGTDTQYF
v_call: TRBV19
d_call: TRBD1
clone_size: .
j_call: TRBJ2-3

cdr3_nt: TGTGCCAGCAGTCTGGGCACAGGGGGTGCGGACACCGGGGAGCTGTTTTTT
cdr3_aa: CASSLGTGGADTGELFF
v_call: TRBV27
d_call: TRBD1
clone_size: .
j_call: TRBJ2-2

cdr3_nt: TGTGCCAGTAGTATAGATCAAGGGGGAGCCGAGGGCACTGAAGCTTTCTTT
cdr3_aa: CASSIDQGGAEGTEAFF
v_call: TRBV19
d_call: .
clone_size: .
j_call: TRBJ1-1

cdr3_nt: TGTGCCAGCAGTGACGGACTAGCGGGGGGGAGTTACAATGAGCAGTTCTTC
cdr3_aa: CASSDGLAGGSYNEQFF
v_call: TRBV6-2/TRBV6-3
d_call: TRBD2
clone_size: .
j_call: TRBJ2-1

cdr3_nt: TGTGCCAGCAGCTTACAGTGGGGGGGGATCACAGATACGCAGTATTTT
cdr3_aa: CASSLQWGGITDTQYF
v_call: TRBV7-2
d_call: TRBD2
clone_size: .
j_call: TRBJ2-3

cdr3_nt: TGTGCCAGCAGCACGGGGGGGGAGAGAGGATATAATTCACCCCTCCACTTT
cdr3_aa: CASSTGGERGYNSPLHF
v_call: TRBV5-4
d_call: .
clone_size: .
j_call: TRBJ1-6

cdr3_nt: TGCGCCAGCAGCCAAGCAGCAGGGGGCAGGGAGGACATTCAGTACTTC
cdr3_aa: CASSQAAGGREDIQYF
v_call: TRBV4-1
d_call: TRBD1
clone_size: .
j_call: TRBJ2-4

cdr3_nt: TGTGCCAGCAGCCAAGGGTCTATAGGACAGTCTTCCTACGAGCAGTACTTC
cdr3_aa: CASSQGSIGQSSYEQYF
v_call: TRBV4-2
d_call: .
clone_size: .
j_call: TRBJ2-7

cdr3_nt: TGTGCCAGCAGTGACAGGGGGCAGGTAACTGAAGCTTTCTTT
cdr3_aa: CASSDRGQVTEAFF
v_call: TRBV6-1
d_call: TRBD1
clone_size: .
j_call: TRBJ1-1

cdr3_nt: TGTGCCAGCAACCTTTGGGGGCCGATGGCCTACGAGCAGTACTTC
cdr3_aa: CASNLWGPMAYEQYF
v_call: TRBV5-6
d_call: .
clone_size: .
j_call: TRBJ2-7

cdr3_nt: TGTGCCAGCAGTACCACAGGGGATAATCAGCCCCAGCATTTT
cdr3_aa: CASSTTGDNQPQHF
v_call: TRBV27
d_call: TRBD1
clone_size: .
j_call: TRBJ1-5

cdr3_nt: TGCGCCAGCAGCTTGGCCCCGCAGGGGGCCCTTAACACCGGGGAGCTGTTTTTT
cdr3_aa: CASSLAPQGALNTGELFF
v_call: TRBV5-1
d_call: TRBD1
clone_size: .
j_call: TRBJ2-2

cdr3_nt: TGTGCCAGCAGTTACTCCGGGATCTCCTATAATTCACCCCTCCACTTT
cdr3_aa: CASSYSGISYNSPLHF
v_call: TRBV6-6
d_call: .
clone_size: .
j_call: TRBJ1-6

cdr3_nt: TGTGCCAGCAGCCCACAGGACAGGAATAATCAGCCCCAGCATTTT
cdr3_aa: CASSPQDRNNQPQHF
v_call: TRBV7-8
d_call: TRBD1
clone_size: few
j_call: TRBJ1-5

cdr3_nt: TGCGCCAGCAGTGAGTCCAGGGTAAATGAAAAACTGTTTTTT
cdr3_aa: CASSESRVNEKLFF
v_call: TRBV10-1
d_call: .
clone_size: .
j_call: TRBJ1-4

cdr3_nt: TGTGCCAGCAGGAAGGGGACAGTTTATGGCTACACCTTC
cdr3_aa: CASRKGTVYGYTF
v_call: TRBV6-5
d_call: TRBD1
clone_size: .
j_call: TRBJ1-2

cdr3_nt: TGTGCCAGCAGCTTGACTAGCGGGGGTTACAATGAGCAGTTCTTC
cdr3_aa: CASSLTSGGYNEQFF
v_call: TRBV5-4
d_call: TRBD2
clone_size: .
j_call: TRBJ2-1

cdr3_nt: TGTGCCAGCAGCGTAGCTGGAGTTCCGAACACTGAAGCTTTCTTT
cdr3_aa: CASSVAGVPNTEAFF
v_call: TRBV9
d_call: .
clone_size: .
j_call: TRBJ1-1

cdr3_nt: TGTGCCACCGACAGGGAGGTTTCACCCCTCCACTTT
cdr3_aa: CATDREVSPLHF
v_call: TRBV15
d_call: TRBD1
clone_size: .
j_call: TRBJ1-6

cdr3_nt: TGTGCCAGCAGTCCGGGACAGTACTATGGCTACACCTTC
cdr3_aa: CASSPGQYYGYTF
v_call: TRBV12-3/TRBV12-4
d_call: TRBD1
clone_size: .
j_call: TRBJ1-2

cdr3_nt: TGCGCCCGCAGTGGGGGGGGTGAAAGCAATCAGCCCCAGCATTTT
cdr3_aa: CARSGGGESNQPQHF
v_call: TRBV10-2
d_call: .
clone_size: .
j_call: TRBJ1-5

cdr3_nt: TGTGCCAGCAGCGTAGGAGGGGGCGCCGGAAGTAACACTGAAGCTTTCTTT
cdr3_aa: CASSVGGGAGSNTEAFF
v_call: TRBV9
d_call: TRBD1
clone_size: .
j_call: TRBJ1-1

cdr3_nt: TGCGCCAGCAGTGAGTGGGACAGGGAGGGGCAGCCCCAGCATTTT
cdr3_aa: CASSEWDREGQPQHF
v_call: TRBV10-2
d_call: TRBD1
clone_size: once
j_call: TRBJ1-5

cdr3_nt: TGTGCCAGCAGCTTGTCCACAGGGGGCAACTATGGCTACACCTTC
cdr3_aa: CASSLSTGGNYGYTF
v_call: TRBV7-2
d_call: TRBD1
clone_size: .
j_call: TRBJ1-2

cdr3_nt: TGTGCCAGCAGGTTGGAGGGGCAGGGACTCTCCTACGAGCAGTACTTC
cdr3_aa: CASRLEGQGLSYEQYF
v_call: TRBV27
d_call: .
clone_size: .
j_call: TRBJ2-7

cdr3_nt: TGCGCCAGCAGTCAATTTAGACGGCTCCCCTGGGCAGCCGAGCAGTACTTC
cdr3_aa: CASSQFRRLPWAAEQYF
v_call: TRBV23-1
d_call: .
clone_size: few
j_call: TRBJ2-7

cdr3_nt: TGTGCCAGCAGCCAATCTCTTCCCGGAGCTCAAGAGACCCAGTACTTC
cdr3_aa: CASSQSLPGAQETQYF
v_call: TRBV3-1/TRBV3-2
d_call: .
clone_size: .
j_call: TRBJ2-5

cdr3_nt: TGTGCCAGCAGTTGGGGACTAATCTACGAGCAGTACTTC
cdr3_aa: CASSWGLIYEQYF
v_call: TRBV12-3/TRBV12-4
d_call: TRBD2
clone_size: few
j_call: TRBJ2-7

cdr3_nt: TGCGCCAGCAGTGAAGGAAGCGGGGGGATGTACCAAGAGACCCAGTACTTC
cdr3_aa: CASSEGSGGMYQETQYF
v_call: TRBV10-1
d_call: TRBD2
clone_size: .
j_call: TRBJ2-5

cdr3_nt: TGCAGCGTTGTCGGTGGCAGGGCCGATGGCTACACCTTC
cdr3_aa: CSVVGGRADGYTF
v_call: TRBV29-1
d_call: .
clone_size: .
j_call: TRBJ1-2

cdr3_nt: TGTGCCAGCAGCTTAGCCGGGACATTCCGCAATCAGCCCCAGCATTTT
cdr3_aa: CASSLAGTFRNQPQHF
v_call: TRBV7-2
d_call: .
clone_size: .
j_call: TRBJ1-5

cdr3_nt: TGTGCCAGCAGCGGAGGACAGAAAGTTTGGGGCTACACCTTC
cdr3_aa: CASSGGQKVWGYTF
v_call: TRBV7-9
d_call: .
clone_size: .
j_call: TRBJ1-2

cdr3_nt: TGCGCCAGCAGCCCTCGCCCGGGGGGCCCGAACACCGGGGAGCTGTTTTTT
cdr3_aa: CASSPRPGGPNTGELFF
v_call: TRBV5-1
d_call: .
clone_size: .
j_call: TRBJ2-2

cdr3_nt: TGCGCCGCCCCGAAGGGAGGGAACTATGGCTACACCTTC
cdr3_aa: CAAPKGGNYGYTF
v_call: TRBV10-1
d_call: .
clone_size: .
j_call: TRBJ1-2

cdr3_nt: TGTGCCAGCAGATCCGGGACAGGGTTTAACGAGCAGTACTTC
cdr3_aa: CASRSGTGFNEQYF
v_call: TRBV2
d_call: TRBD1
clone_size: .
j_call: TRBJ2-7

cdr3_nt: TGTGCCAGCAGCTTAGAGTCAGGGAGGACTGAAGCTTTCTTT
cdr3_aa: CASSLESGRTEAFF
v_call: TRBV7-9
d_call: .
clone_size: .
j_call: TRBJ1-1

cdr3_nt: TGTGCCAGCAGCTTAGCGGGGGGGAATTCACCCCTCCACTTT
cdr3_aa: CASSLAGGNSPLHF
v_call: TRBV7-6
d_call: .
clone_size: once
j_call: TRBJ1-6